Listed below are T cell receptor beta chains from one sample, sequenced in a study of T cell responses to AZD1222 COVID-19 vaccine. Profiling relied on immunoSEQ multiplex PCR, and the TCRdb table lists in-frame clones only, not all of them. The sample carries approximately 92,000 clones, about 89% recorded once. The sample here was peripheral blood, taken on day 0 of AZD1222 vaccination. The receptors originated from an adult in good health. Both conserved end residues are part of each CDR3.

V gene	CDR3 protein
TRBV27	CASSLLPDRVGEQFF
TRBV11-3	CASSAGDRGLNTEAFF
TRBV6-5	CASSYLDSLYGYTF
TRBV14	CASSPQDRGSTINSPLHF
TRBV6-4	CASSEGQGSDTQYF
TRBV7-2	CASSLSGGDTDTQYF
TRBV3-1/TRBV3-2	CASSQGETGLQAGAFF
TRBV3-1/TRBV3-2	CASSQYEMNTEAFF
TRBV7-9	CASSLIGQNNSPLHF
TRBV4-3	CASSQAKGSNQPQHF
TRBV30	CAWMVLNGRNNEQFF
TRBV12-3/TRBV12-4	CASSLHRAYGYTF
TRBV6-5	CASRPGLGGYGYTF
TRBV6-2/TRBV6-3	CASSSYRGRNTEAFF
TRBV30	CAWAGDLGNTIYF
TRBV19	CASSTDRGGNTIYF
TRBV10-3	CAISGTGQANYGYTF
TRBV27	CASRRQSGNYGYTF
TRBV6-5	CASSYVPDQPQHF
TRBV9	CASSVGTHNTGELFF
TRBV2	CASNPMFTDTQYF
TRBV5-1	CASSPGTDSYEQYF
TRBV9	CASSVAQGALVNSPLHF
TRBV12-3/TRBV12-4	CASSRLNTGELFF
TRBV29-1	CSVAQGARNQPQHF